The rows below give T cell receptor beta chains drawn from one sample of a study of T cells in Graves' hyperthyroidism and ophthalmopathy. A single record per CDR3 protein comes from TCRdb applying MiXCR to the multiplex PCR reads. Of fewer than 250,000 distinct CDR3 sequences listed, roughly a sixth are singletons. Sample: blood. The receptors were sampled from a man aged 50 to 59 with Graves' hyperthyroidism. CDR3s include the opening cysteine and the closing phenylalanine or tryptophan. The D gene is left open where the match is weak. Not every row has a clone size; where given, it reads once, few, many or a size class.

TRBV28	many	TRBJ1-2	-	TGTGCCAGCAGTTTGTTGGAGGTTAACTATGGCTACACCTTC	CASSLLEVNYGYTF
TRBV20-1	-	TRBJ1-6	-	TGCAGTGCTTGCAGACCGGACGCCAATTCACCCCTCCACTTT	CSACRPDANSPLHF
TRBV27	many	TRBJ1-1	-	TGTGCCAGCAGCCTCACAGGGAGGACTGAAGCTTTCTTT	CASSLTGRTEAFF
TRBV5-6	-	TRBJ2-2	TRBD2	TGTGCCAGCAGCCCGATGGGACTAGCGGGAGCCACCGGGGAGCTGTTTTTT	CASSPMGLAGATGELFF
TRBV6-2/TRBV6-3	-	TRBJ1-2	-	TGTGCCAGCAGTAATCGACAGGATCCTCGCTATGGCTACACCTTC	CASSNRQDPRYGYTF
TRBV28	few	TRBJ2-7	TRBD1	TGTGCCAGCAGAATGACAGGGGACTCCTACGAGCAGTACTTC	CASRMTGDSYEQYF
TRBV5-1	few	TRBJ2-1	TRBD2	TGCGCCAGCAGATCGGGACTAATGAACTACAATGAGCAGTTCTTC	CASRSGLMNYNEQFF
TRBV28	-	TRBJ2-1	-	TGTGCCACGAACTCCGGGGGACTGGGGTCCTACAATGAGCAGTTCTTC	CATNSGGLGSYNEQFF
TRBV5-1	many	TRBJ2-1	-	TGCGCCAGCAGCTTCCGGGACATCGCCTACAATGAGCAGTTCTTC	CASSFRDIAYNEQFF
TRBV7-2	-	TRBJ2-1	TRBD2	TGTGCCAGCAGCTATTGGACTAGCGCCACCCCCGAGCAGTTCTTC	CASSYWTSATPEQFF
TRBV4-2	-	TRBJ1-1	TRBD1	TGTGCCAGCAGCCGTGGACAGGGGAACACTGAAGCTTTCTTT	CASSRGQGNTEAFF
TRBV15	few	TRBJ1-5	-	TGTGCCACCAGCAGACCCCCCTGGGGGGGCGCGGGCAATCAGCCCCAGCATTTT	CATSRPPWGGAGNQPQHF
TRBV7-8	many	TRBJ2-7	TRBD2	TGTGCCAGCAGTAAACCGGGACTAGCGGGGGTTAAGTCCTACGAGCAGTACTTC	CASSKPGLAGVKSYEQYF
TRBV20-1	many	TRBJ2-2	-	TGCAGTGCTACGGCCGGAGCGAACACCGGGGAGCTGTTTTTT	CSATAGANTGELFF
TRBV12-5	few	TRBJ2-2	TRBD2	TGTGCTAGTGGTTTGTCGGGGGGGGCCGGGGAGCTGTTTTTT	CASGLSGGAGELFF
TRBV29-1	-	TRBJ1-1	-	TGCAGCGTTGGTGCAGGGGATGCTGAAGCTTTCTTT	CSVGAGDAEAFF
TRBV28	many	TRBJ2-1	-	TGTGCCAGCAGTTTCGCGCGGCAGGATTACAATGAGCAGTTCTTC	CASSFARQDYNEQFF